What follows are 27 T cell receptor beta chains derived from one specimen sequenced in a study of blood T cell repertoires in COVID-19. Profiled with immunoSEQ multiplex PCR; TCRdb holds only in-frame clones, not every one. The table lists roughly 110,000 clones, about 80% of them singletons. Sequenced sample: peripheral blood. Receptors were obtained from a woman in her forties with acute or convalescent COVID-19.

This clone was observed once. The CDR3 coding sequence is TGTGCCAGCAGCCCTCAGGGGGGCGAGCAGTACTTC. Its protein product is CASSPQGGEQYF. The chain carries TRBV3-1 (or the pseudogene TRBV3-2) and TRBJ2-7; perhaps TRBD1 as D (7 bases). CDR1 is LGHDT, CDR2 YNNKEL, per germline (reference sequence). V was clipped by 4 bases and J by 6 bases, with 10 bases between them. The length of the CDR3 is 12 residues.

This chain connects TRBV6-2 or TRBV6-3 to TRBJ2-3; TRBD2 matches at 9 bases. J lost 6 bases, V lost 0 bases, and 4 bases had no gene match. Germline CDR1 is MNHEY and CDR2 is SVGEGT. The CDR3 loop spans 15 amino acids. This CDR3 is CASSYSTSGRDTQYF. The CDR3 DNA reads TGTGCCAGCAGTTACTCGACTAGCGGCCGGGATACGCAGTATTTT.

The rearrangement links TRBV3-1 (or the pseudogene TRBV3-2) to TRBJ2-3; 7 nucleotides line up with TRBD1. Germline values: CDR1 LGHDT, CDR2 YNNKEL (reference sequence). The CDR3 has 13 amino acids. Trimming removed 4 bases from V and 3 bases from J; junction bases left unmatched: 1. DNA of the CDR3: TGTGCCAGCAGCCGACAGGGAACAGATACGCAGTATTTT. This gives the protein CASSRQGTDTQYF.

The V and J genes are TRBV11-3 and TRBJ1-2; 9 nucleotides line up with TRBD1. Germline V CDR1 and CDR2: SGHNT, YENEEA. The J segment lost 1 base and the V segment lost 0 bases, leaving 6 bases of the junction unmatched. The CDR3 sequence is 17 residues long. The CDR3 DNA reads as TGTGCCAGCAGCTTAGATTATCGGGACAGGGTTAACTATGGCTACACCTTC. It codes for CASSLDYRDRVNYGYTF.

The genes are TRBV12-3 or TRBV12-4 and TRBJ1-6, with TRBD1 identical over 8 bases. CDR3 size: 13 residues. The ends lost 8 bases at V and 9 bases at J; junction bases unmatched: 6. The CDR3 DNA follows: TGTGCCAGCGCCCGACAGGGGACTTCACCCCTCCACTTT. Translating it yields CASARQGTSPLHF.

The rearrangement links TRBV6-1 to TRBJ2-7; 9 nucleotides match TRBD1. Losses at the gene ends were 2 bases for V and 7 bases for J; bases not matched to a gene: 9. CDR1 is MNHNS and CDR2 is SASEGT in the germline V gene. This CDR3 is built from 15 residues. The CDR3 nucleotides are TGTGCCAGCAGTGAATTGGGACAGGGTCGAGGTGAGCAGTACTTC. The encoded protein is CASSELGQGRGEQYF.

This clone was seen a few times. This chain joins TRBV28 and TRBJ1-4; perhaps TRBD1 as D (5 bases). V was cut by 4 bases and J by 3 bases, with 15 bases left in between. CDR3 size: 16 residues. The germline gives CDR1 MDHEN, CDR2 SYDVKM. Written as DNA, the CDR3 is TGTGCCAGCAGTTCCCGGGGTTGGGGGGCTAATGAAAAACTGTTTTTT. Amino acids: CASSSRGWGANEKLFF.

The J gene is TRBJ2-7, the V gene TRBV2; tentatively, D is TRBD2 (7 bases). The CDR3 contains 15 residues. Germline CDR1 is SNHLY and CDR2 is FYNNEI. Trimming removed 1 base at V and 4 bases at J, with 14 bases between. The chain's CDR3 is CASSEVEGGLYEQYF. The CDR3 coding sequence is TGTGCCAGCAGTGAAGTCGAGGGGGGGTTGTACGAGCAGTACTTC.

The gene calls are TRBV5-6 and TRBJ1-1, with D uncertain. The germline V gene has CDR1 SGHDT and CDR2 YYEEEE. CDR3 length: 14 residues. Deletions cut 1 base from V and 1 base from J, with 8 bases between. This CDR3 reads CASSLYRSNTEAFF. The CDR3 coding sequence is TGTGCCAGCAGCTTGTACCGGTCGAACACTGAAGCTTTCTTT.

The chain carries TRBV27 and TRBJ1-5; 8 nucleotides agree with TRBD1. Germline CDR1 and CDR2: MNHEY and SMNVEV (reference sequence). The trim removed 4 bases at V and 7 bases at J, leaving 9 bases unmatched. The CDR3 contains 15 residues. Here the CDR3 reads CASSSLGGDRQPQHF. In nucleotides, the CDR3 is TGTGCCAGCAGTTCCCTGGGGGGGGACAGGCAGCCCCAGCATTTT.

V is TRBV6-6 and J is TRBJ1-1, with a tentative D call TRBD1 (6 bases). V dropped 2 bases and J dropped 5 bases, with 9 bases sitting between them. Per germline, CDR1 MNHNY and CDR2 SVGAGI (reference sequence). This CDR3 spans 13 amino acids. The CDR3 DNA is TGTGCCAGCAGTTACCTACAGGGAACTGAAGCTTTCTTT. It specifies CASSYLQGTEAFF.

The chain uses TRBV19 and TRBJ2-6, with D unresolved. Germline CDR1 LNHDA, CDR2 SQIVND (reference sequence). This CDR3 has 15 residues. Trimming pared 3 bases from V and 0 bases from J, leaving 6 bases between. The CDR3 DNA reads TGTGCCAGTAGTATCGTTCTCTCTGGGGCCAACGTCCTGACTTTC. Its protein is CASSIVLSGANVLTF.

The CDR3 coding sequence is TGTGCCAGTAGTATCGGGATCGGACAGGGGGCAGGGTATGGCTACACCTTC. It translates to CASSIGIGQGAGYGYTF. The rearrangement joins TRBV19 to TRBJ1-2; 11 bases align to TRBD1. V trimming: 3 bases; J trimming: 5 bases; junction bases outside the gene matches: 11. Germline CDR1 is LNHDA and CDR2 is SQIVND (reference sequence). The CDR3 extends over 17 amino acids.

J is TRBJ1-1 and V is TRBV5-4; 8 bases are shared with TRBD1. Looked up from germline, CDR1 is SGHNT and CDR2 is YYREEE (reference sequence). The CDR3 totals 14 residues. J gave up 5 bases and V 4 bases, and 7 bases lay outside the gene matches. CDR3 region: CASSGTGGGTEAFF. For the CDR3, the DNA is TGTGCCAGCAGCGGAACAGGGGGGGGAACTGAAGCTTTCTTT.

CDR3 in DNA: TGCGCCAGCAGCCAAGAGTACACAGTCAATCAGCCCCAGCATTTT. This encodes CASSQEYTVNQPQHF. The V gene is TRBV4-3, the J gene TRBJ1-5; D not resolved. With 0 bases removed from V and 3 bases from J, the gap between germline ends came to 9 bases. Germline CDR1 reads LGHNA; CDR2 reads YSLEER. There are 15 residues in the CDR3.

The CDR3 is CASSILAGNSPLHF. The CDR3 coding sequence is TGTGCCAGTAGTATCCTGGCAGGAAATTCACCCCTCCACTTT. The chain links TRBV19 to TRBJ1-6; D gene unclear. Looked up from germline, CDR1 is LNHDA and CDR2 is SQIVND (reference sequence). The CDR3 is made up of 14 amino acids. V lost 3 bases and J lost 7, with 10 bases in between.

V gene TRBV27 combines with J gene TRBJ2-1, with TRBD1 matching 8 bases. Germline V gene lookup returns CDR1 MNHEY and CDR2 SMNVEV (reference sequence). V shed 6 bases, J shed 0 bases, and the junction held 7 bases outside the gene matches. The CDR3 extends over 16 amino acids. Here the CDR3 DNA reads TGTGCCAGCAGCCCCCGGACAGGGCTCTCCTACAATGAGCAGTTCTTC. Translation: CASSPRTGLSYNEQFF.

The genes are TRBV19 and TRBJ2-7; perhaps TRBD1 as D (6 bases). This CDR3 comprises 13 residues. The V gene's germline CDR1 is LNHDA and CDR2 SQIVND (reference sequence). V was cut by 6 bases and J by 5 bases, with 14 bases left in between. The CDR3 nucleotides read TGTGCCAGTAGGGAAACAGGGTCGGACGAGCAGTACTTC. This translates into CASRETGSDEQYF.

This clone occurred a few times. This CDR3 is CASKSGRYEQYF. In DNA form, the CDR3 reads TGTGCCAGTAAATCAGGGAGGTACGAGCAGTACTTC. This sequence joins TRBV19 and TRBJ2-7; perhaps TRBD2 as D (6 bases). CDR3 size: 12 residues. CDR1 and CDR2 from the germline V gene are LNHDA and SQIVND (reference sequence). Between the trimmed V and J ends, which lost 7 bases and 4 bases, there was a span of 11 bases. Complete variable domain (other parts from reference TRBV19 and TRBJ2-7): DGGITQSPKYLFRKEGQNVTLSCEQNLNHDAMYWYRQDPGQGLRLIYYSQIVNDFQKGDIAEGYSVSREKKESFPLTVTSAQKNPTAFYLCASKSGRYEQYFGPGTRLTVT.

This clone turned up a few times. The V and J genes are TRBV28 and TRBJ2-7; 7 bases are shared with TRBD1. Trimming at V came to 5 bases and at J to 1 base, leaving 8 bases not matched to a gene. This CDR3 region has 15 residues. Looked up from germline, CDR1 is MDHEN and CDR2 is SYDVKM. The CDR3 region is CASSPTGTVSYEQYF. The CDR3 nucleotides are TGTGCCAGCAGTCCCACCGGGACAGTATCCTACGAGCAGTACTTC.

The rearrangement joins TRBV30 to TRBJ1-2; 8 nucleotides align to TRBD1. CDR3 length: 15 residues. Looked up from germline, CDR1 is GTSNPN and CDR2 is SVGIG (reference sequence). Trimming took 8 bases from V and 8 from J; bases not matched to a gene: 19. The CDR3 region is CARSFGTGAQRGYTF. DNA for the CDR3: TGTGCCCGTAGTTTTGGGACAGGTGCCCAAAGGGGCTACACCTTC. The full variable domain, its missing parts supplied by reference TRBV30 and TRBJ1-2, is SQTIHQWPATLVQPVGSPLSLECTVEGTSNPNLYWYRQAAGRGLQLLFYSVGIGQISSEVPQNLSASRPQDRQFILSSKKLLLSDSGFYLCARSFGTGAQRGYTFGSGTRLTVV.

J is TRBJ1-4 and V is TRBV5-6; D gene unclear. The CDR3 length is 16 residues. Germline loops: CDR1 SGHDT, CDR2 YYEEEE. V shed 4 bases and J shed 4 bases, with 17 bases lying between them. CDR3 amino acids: CASSRGLSGINEKLFF. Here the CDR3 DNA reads TGTGCCAGCAGCCGGGGTTTGTCGGGTATTAATGAAAAACTGTTTTTT. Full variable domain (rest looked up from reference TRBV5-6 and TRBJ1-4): DAGVTQSPTHLIKTRGQQVTLRCSPKSGHDTVSWYQQALGQGPQFIFQYYEEEERQRGNFPDRFSGHQFPNYSSELNVNALLLGDSALYLCASSRGLSGINEKLFFGSGTQLSVL.

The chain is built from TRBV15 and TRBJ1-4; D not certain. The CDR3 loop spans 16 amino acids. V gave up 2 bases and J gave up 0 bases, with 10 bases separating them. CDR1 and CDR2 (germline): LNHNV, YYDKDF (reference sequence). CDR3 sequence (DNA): TGTGCCACCAGCAGACTCGCGGGTGCAACTAATGAAAAACTGTTTTTT. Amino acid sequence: CATSRLAGATNEKLFF.

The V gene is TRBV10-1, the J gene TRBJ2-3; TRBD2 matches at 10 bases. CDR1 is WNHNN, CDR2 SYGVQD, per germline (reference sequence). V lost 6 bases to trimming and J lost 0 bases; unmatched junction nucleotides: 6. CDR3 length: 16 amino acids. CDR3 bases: TGCGCCAGCAGCGAATCTAGCGGGGGTAGCACAGATACGCAGTATTTT. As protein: CASSESSGGSTDTQYF.

CDR3 sequence (DNA): TGCGCCAGCAGCTCGGACAGGGGGAATGGCAAAAACATTCAGTACTTC. The encoded protein is CASSSDRGNGKNIQYF. The V call is TRBV5-1, the J call TRBJ2-4; 10 bases align to TRBD1. The CDR3 contains 16 residues. Germline CDR1 and CDR2: SGHRS and YFSETQ. V lost 3 bases, J lost 3 bases, and 6 bases stayed unmatched.

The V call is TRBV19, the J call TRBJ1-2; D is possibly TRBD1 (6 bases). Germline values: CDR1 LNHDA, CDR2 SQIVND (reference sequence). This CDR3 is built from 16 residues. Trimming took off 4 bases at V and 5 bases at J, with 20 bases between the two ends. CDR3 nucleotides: TGTGCCAGTAGTACAAGGGACACCCGCGTTACTTATGGCTACACCTTC. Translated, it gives CASSTRDTRVTYGYTF.

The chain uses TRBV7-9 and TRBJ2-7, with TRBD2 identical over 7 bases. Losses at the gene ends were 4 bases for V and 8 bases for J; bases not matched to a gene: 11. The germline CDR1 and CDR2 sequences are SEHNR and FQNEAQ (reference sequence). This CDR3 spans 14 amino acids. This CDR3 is CASSSRDYPLKQYF. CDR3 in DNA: TGTGCCAGCAGCTCCCGGGACTATCCCTTAAAGCAGTACTTC.